This T cell receptor (beta chain) appears in the sequencing data of a study of blood T cell repertoires in COVID-19. The assay was immunoSEQ multiplex PCR, and TCRdb's table has in-frame clones only and misses some. This sample has under 300,000 clones; around 84% occur once, and the top ten carry more than 6.5%. CDR3 size: 13 residues. CDR1 is MNHEY and CDR2 is SVGEGT in the germline V gene. V was pared by 5 bases and J by 4 bases, with 11 bases between. This chain links TRBV6-2 or TRBV6-3 with TRBJ1-2, with a tentative D call TRBD1 (5 bases). This TCR came from a woman aged 45-65 years who had been exposed to COVID-19. The sample was PBMCs or T cells enriched from blood (not recorded which). The CDR3 nucleotides are TGTGCCAGCAGTCCACAGGCGGCCTATGGCTACACCTTC. Protein sequence: CASSPQAAYGYTF.